This TCR beta chain was sequenced for a study of blood T cell repertoires in COVID-19. Study-wide background: T cells, B-cell-depleted T cells, or PBMCs supplied cDNA or gDNA.

Those who participated ranged in age from roughly 18 to 100 years and resided in 24 US areas. Cohorts were assigned according to the clinical history that participants reported. Trimming took off 6 bases at V and 1 base at J, with 8 bases between the two ends. This CDR3 comprises 13 residues. Authors' methods: Reference gene primer amplification gave estimated nucleated cell counts. Produced via immunoSEQ multiplex PCR; TCRdb's table is partial and in-frame only. V and J calls and clone size follow that table, whereas D and trimming were derived from the DNA. The sample lists 180,000 or so clones; around 80% were seen once.

The origin of this receptor is a woman aged 45-65 years in a cohort exposed to, infected with or recovered from COVID-19 (not recorded which). The genes are TRBV12-3 or TRBV12-4 and TRBJ2-3; D is unresolved. Material for sequencing was PBMCs or T cells enriched from blood (not recorded which). The CDR3: CASRSLGTDTQYF. In DNA, the CDR3 is TGTGCCAGCAGGTCACTCGGCACAGATACGCAGTATTTT.